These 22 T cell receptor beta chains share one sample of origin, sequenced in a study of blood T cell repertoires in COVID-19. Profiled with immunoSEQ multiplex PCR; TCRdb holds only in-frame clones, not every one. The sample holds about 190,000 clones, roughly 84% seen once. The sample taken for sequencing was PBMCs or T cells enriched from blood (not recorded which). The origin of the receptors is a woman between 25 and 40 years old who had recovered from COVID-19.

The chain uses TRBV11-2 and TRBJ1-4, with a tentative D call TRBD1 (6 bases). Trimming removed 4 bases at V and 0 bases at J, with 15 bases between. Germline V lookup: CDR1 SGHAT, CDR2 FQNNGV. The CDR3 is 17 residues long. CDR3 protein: CASSSTGHLATNEKLFF. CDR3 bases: TGTGCCAGCAGCTCGACGGGACACCTCGCAACTAATGAAAAACTGTTTTTT. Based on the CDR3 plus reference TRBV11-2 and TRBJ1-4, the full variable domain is EAGVAQSPRYKIIEKRQSVAFWCNPISGHATLYWYQQILGQGPKLLIQFQNNGVVDDSQLPKDRFSAERLKGVDSTLKIQPAKLEDSAVYLCASSSTGHLATNEKLFFGSGTQLSVL.

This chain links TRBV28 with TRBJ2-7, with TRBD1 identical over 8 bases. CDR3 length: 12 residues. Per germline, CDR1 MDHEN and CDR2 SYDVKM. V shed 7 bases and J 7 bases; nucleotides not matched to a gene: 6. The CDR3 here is CASTWTGYEQYF. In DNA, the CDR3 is TGTGCCAGCACCTGGACAGGGTATGAGCAGTACTTC. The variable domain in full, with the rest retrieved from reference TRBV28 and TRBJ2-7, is DVKVTQSSRYLVKRTGEKVFLECVQDMDHENMFWYRQDPGLGLRLIYFSYDVKMKEKGDIPEGYSVSREKKERFSLILESASTNQTSMYLCASTWTGYEQYFGPGTRLTVT.

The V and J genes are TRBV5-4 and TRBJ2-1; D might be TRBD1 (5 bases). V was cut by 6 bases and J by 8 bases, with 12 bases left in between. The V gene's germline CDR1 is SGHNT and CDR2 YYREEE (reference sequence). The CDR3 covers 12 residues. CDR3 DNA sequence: TGTGCCAGCAATCAAAGGGGATATGAGCAGTTCTTC. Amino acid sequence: CASNQRGYEQFF.

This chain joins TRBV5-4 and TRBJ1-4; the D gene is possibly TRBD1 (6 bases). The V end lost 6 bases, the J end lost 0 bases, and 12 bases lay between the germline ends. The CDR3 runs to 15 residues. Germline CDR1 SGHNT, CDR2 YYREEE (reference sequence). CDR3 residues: CASTTGRPTNEKLFF. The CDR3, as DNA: TGTGCCAGCACCACAGGGAGACCAACTAATGAAAAACTGTTTTTT.

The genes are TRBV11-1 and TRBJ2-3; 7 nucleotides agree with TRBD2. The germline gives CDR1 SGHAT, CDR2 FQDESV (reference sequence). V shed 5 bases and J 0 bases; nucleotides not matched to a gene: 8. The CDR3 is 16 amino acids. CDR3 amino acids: CASSPGGAGSTDTQYF. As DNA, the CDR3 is TGTGCCAGCAGCCCGGGGGGAGCGGGAAGCACAGATACGCAGTATTTT.

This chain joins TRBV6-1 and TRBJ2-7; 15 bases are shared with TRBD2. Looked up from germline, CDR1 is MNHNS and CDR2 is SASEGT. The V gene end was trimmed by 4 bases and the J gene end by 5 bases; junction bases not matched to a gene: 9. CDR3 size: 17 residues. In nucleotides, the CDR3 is TGTGCCAGCAGTGGCCGGACTAGCGGGAGGGCCGCGGACGAGCAGTACTTC. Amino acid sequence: CASSGRTSGRAADEQYF.

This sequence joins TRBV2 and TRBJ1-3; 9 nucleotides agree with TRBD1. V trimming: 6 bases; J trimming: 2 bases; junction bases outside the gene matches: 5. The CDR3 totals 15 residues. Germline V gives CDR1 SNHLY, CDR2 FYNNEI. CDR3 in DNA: TGTGCCAGCAGCGGACAGGGGAAAACTGGAAACACCATATATTTT. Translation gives CASSGQGKTGNTIYF.

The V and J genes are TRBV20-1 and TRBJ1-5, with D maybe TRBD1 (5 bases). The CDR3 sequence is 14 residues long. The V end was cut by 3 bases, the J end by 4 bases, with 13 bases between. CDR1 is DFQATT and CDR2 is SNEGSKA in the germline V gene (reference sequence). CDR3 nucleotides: TGCAGTGCTAGTCGACCCGGGGGTAATCAGCCCCAGCATTTT. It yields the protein CSASRPGGNQPQHF.

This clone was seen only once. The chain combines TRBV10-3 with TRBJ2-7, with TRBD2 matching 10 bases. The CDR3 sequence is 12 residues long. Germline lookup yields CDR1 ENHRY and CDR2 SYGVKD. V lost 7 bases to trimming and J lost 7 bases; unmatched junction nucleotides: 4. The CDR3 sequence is CAIMLAGEEQYF. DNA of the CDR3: TGTGCCATCATGCTAGCGGGAGAGGAGCAGTACTTC.

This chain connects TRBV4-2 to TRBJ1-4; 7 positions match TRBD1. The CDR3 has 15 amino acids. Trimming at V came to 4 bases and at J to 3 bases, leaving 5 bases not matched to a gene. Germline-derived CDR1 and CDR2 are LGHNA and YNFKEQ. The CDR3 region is CASSPQTGPNEKLFF. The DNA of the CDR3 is TGTGCCAGCAGCCCGCAGACAGGGCCTAATGAAAAACTGTTTTTT.

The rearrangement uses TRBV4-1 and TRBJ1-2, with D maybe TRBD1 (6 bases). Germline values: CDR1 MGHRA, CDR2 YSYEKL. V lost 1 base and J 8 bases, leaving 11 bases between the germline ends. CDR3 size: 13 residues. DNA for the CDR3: TGCGCCAGCAGCCAAGGTGCAGGGGACGGCTACACCTTC. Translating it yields CASSQGAGDGYTF.

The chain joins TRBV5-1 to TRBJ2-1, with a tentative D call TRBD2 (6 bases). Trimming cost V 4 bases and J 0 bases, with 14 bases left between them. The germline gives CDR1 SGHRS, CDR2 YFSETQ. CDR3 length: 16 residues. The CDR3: CASSSSGDSSYNEQFF. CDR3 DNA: TGCGCCAGCAGCAGTAGCGGAGACAGCTCCTACAATGAGCAGTTCTTC.

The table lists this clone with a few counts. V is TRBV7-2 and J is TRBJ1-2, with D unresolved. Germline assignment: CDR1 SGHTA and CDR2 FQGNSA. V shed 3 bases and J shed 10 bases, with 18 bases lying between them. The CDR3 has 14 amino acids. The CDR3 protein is CASSFNPRLEVYTF. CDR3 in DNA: TGTGCCAGCAGCTTTAACCCTCGGTTGGAGGTCTACACCTTC.

CDR3: CASSLDGERYEQYF. CDR3 bases: TGTGCCAGCAGCTTAGACGGCGAGCGCTACGAGCAGTACTTC. The rearrangement links TRBV7-2 to TRBJ2-7; D not certain. The CDR3 sequence is 14 residues long. V gave up 1 base and J gave up 3 bases, with 10 bases separating them. Looked up from germline, CDR1 is SGHTA and CDR2 is FQGNSA.

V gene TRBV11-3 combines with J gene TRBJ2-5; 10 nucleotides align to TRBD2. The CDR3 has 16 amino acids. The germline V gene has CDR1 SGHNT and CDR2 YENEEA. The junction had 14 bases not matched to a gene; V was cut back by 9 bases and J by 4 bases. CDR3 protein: CASDPRPSGRAETQYF. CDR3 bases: TGTGCCAGTGACCCTCGGCCTAGCGGGAGAGCAGAGACCCAGTACTTC.

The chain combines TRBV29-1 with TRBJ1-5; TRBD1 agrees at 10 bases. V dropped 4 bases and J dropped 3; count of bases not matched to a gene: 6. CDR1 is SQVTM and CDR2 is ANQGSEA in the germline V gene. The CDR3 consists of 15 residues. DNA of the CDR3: TGCAGCGTTGCGGGGGGACAGGGGTCCAATCAGCCCCAGCATTTT. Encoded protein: CSVAGGQGSNQPQHF.

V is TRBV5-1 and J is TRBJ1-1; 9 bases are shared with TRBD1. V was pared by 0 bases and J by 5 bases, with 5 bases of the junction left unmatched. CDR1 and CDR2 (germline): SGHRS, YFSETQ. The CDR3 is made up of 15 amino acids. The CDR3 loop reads CASSLAAQGATEAFF. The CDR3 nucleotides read TGCGCCAGCAGCTTGGCGGCACAGGGGGCTACTGAAGCTTTCTTT.

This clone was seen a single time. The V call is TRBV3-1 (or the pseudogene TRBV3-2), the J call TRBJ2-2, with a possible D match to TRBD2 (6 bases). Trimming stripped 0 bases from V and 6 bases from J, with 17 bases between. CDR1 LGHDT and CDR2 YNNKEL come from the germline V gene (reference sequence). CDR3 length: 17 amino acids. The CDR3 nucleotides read TGTGCCAGCAGCCAAGAGACTAGGGCCCAACGGGCCGGGGAGCTGTTTTTT. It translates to CASSQETRAQRAGELFF.

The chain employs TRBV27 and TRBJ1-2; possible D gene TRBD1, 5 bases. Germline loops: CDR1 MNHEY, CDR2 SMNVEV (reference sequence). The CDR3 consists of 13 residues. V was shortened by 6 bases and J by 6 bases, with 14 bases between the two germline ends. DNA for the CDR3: TGTGCCAGCAGCATCAGGGATCAGGATGGCTACACCTTC. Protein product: CASSIRDQDGYTF.

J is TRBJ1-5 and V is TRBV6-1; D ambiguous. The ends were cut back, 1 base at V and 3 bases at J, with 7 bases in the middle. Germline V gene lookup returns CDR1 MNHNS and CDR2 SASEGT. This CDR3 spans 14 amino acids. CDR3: CASSEGGINQPQHF. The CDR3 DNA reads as TGTGCCAGCAGTGAAGGAGGGATCAATCAGCCCCAGCATTTT.

The CDR3 protein is CASSIWQNQPQHF. The CDR3 DNA sequence: TGTGCCAGTAGTATATGGCAGAATCAGCCCCAGCATTTT. This rearrangement joins TRBV19 to TRBJ1-5, with D unresolved. Germline V CDR1 and CDR2: LNHDA, SQIVND (reference sequence). V was cut by 2 bases and J by 4 bases, with 6 bases left in between. This CDR3 is built from 13 residues.

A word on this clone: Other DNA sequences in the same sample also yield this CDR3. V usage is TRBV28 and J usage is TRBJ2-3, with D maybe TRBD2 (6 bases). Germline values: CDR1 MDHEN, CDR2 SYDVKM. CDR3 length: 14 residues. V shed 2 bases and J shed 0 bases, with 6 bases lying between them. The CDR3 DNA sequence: TGTGCCAGCAGTTTACGGGGGAGCACAGATACGCAGTATTTT. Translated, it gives CASSLRGSTDTQYF.